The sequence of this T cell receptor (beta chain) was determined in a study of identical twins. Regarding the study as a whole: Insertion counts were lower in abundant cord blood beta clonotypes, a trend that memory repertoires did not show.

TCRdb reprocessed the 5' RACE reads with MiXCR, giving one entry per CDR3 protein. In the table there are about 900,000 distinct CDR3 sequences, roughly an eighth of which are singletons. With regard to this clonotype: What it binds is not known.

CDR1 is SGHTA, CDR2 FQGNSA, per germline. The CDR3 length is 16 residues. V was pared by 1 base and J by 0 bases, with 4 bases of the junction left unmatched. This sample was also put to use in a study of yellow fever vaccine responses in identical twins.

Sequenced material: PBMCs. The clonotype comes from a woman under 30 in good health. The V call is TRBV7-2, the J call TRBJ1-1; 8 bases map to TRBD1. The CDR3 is CASSLEGQGMNTEAFF. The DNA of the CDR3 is TGTGCCAGCAGCTTAGAAGGACAGGGCATGAACACTGAAGCTTTCTTT. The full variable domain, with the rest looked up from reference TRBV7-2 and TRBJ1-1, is GAGVSQSPSNKVTEKGKDVELRCDPISGHTALYWYRQSLGQGLEFLIYFQGNSAPDKSGLPSDRFSAERTGGSVSTLTIQRTQQEDSAVYLCASSLEGQGMNTEAFFGQGTRLTVV.